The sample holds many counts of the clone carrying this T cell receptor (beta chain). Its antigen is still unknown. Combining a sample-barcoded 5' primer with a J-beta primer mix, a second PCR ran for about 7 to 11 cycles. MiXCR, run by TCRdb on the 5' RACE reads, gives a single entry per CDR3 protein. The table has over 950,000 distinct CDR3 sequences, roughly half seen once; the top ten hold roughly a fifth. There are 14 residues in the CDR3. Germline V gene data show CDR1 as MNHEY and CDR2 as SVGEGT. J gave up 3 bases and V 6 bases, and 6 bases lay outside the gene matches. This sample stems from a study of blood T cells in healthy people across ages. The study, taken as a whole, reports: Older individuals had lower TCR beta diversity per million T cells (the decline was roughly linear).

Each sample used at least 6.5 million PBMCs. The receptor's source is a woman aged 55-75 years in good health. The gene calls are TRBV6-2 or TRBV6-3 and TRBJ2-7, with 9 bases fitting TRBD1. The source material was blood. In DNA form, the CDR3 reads TGTGCCAGCAGGGGACAGGGAATGATCTACGAGCAGTACTTC. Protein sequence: CASRGQGMIYEQYF.